This T cell receptor (beta chain) was observed in a study of control samples from healthy donors and cancer patients. The method was immunoSEQ multiplex PCR; TCRdb's version includes in-frame clones alone and lacks a portion of them. The table lists approximately 90,000 clones, approximately 90% of them singletons, with over 13% in the top ten. Trimming cost V 4 bases and J 1 base; bases outside gene matches: 29. Germline CDR1 LGHDT, CDR2 YNNKEL (reference sequence). The CDR3 spans 23 residues. The specimen was blood. The chain is built from TRBV3-1 (or the pseudogene TRBV3-2) and TRBJ2-7; 9 bases fit TRBD2. The clonotype was recovered from a woman between 65 and 79 years old in good health. The DNA of the CDR3 is TGTGCCAGCAGCCTTACAGCAAGGCCCTACCGGACTAGCGCGCCATACATTTCCTACGAGCAGTACTTC. It codes for CASSLTARPYRTSAPYISYEQYF.